Listed below are T cell receptor beta chains from one sample, sequenced in a study of PD-1 blockade in classical Hodgkin lymphoma. Measured with immunoSEQ multiplex PCR; TCRdb has only the in-frame clones, and not every one. Of roughly 7,000 clones in the sample, around 80% were seen once. The starting material was peripheral blood mononuclear cells (PBMCs), obtained before the second cycle of nivolumab. The receptors were sampled from a human donor with classical Hodgkin lymphoma. The CDR3 runs from the conserved cysteine through the conserved F or W. The order of the fields is D gene, clone size, J gene, V gene, CDR3 protein. D genes are given only for firm matches. Clone size is shown for a subset of rows, as once, few, many or a class of expanded clone.

>NA|NA|TRBJ2-2|TRBV7-2
CASSPGQYGELFF
>TRBD1|NA|TRBJ1-4|TRBV11-1
CASSFSTGQGDEKLFF
>NA|NA|TRBJ2-1|TRBV7-8
CASSPQWGGVINEQFF
>TRBD2|NA|TRBJ2-3|TRBV27
CASSFLSGGSTDTQYF
>NA|few|TRBJ1-2|TRBV4-1
CASSPTPMWLDGYTF
>NA|few|TRBJ1-1|TRBV5-1
CASSWGLDTEAFF
>NA|NA|TRBJ1-1|TRBV7-3
CASSLSGGRHTEAFF
>TRBD2|NA|TRBJ2-3|TRBV2
CASTTGLGYGDTQYF
>NA|NA|TRBJ1-1|TRBV18
CASSSDNSPNTEAFF
>TRBD1|NA|TRBJ2-6|TRBV6-1
CASSETTGGVSGANVLTF